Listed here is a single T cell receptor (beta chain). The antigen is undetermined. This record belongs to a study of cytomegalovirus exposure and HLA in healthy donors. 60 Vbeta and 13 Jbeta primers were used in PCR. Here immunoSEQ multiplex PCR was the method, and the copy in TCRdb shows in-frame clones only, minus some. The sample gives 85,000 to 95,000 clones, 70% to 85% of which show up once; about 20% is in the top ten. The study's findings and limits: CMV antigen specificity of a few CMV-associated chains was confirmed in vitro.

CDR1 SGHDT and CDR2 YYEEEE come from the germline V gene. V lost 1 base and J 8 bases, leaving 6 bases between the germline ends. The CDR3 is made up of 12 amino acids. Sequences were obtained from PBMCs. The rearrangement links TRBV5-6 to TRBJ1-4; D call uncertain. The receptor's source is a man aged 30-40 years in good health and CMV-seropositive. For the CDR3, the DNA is TGTGCCAGCAGCTTGCCGGGGGAAAAACTGTTTTTT. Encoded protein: CASSLPGEKLFF.